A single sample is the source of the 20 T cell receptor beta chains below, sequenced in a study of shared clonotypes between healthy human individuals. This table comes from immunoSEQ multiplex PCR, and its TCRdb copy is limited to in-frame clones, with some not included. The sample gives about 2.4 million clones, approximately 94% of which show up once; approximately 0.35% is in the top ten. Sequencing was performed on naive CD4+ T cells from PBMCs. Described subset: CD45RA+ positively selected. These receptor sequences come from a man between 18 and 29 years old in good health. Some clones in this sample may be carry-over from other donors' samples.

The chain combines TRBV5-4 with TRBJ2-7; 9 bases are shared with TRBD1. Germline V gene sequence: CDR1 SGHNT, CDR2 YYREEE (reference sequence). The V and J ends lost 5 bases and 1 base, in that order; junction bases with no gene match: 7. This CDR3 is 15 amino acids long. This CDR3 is CASRQQGAPSYEQYF. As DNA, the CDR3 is TGTGCCAGCAGACAACAGGGGGCGCCTTCCTACGAGCAGTACTTC.

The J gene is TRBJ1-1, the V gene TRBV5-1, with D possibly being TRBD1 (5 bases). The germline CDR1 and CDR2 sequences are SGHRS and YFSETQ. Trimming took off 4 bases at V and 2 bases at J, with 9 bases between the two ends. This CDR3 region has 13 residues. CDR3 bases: TGCGCCAGCAGCCCACAGGATAACACTGAAGCTTTCTTT. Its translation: CASSPQDNTEAFF.

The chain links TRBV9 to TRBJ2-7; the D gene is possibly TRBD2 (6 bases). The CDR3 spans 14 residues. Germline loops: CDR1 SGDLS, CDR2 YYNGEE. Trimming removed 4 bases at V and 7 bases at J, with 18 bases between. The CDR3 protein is CASSPRREEGEQYF. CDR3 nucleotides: TGTGCCAGCAGCCCCCGAAGGGAGGAGGGTGAGCAGTACTTC.

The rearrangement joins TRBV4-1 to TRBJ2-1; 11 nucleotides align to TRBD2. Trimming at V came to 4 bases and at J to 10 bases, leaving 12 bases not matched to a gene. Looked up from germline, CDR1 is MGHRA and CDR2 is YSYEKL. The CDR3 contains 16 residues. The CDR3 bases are TGCGCCAGCAGCCCTATAGCGGGAGGGCCGGAATGGGAGCAGTTCTTC. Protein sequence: CASSPIAGGPEWEQFF.

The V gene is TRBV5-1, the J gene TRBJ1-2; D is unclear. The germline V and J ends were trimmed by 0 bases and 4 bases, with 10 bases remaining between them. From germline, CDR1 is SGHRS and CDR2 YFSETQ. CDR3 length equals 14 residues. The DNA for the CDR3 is TGCGCCAGCAGCTTGGTTGGAGAACCCTATGGCTACACCTTC. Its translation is CASSLVGEPYGYTF. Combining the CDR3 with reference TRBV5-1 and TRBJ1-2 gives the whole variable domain KAGVTQTPRYLIKTRGQQVTLSCSPISGHRSVSWYQQTPGQGLQFLFEYFSETQRNKGNFPGRFSGRQFSNSRSEMNVSTLELGDSALYLCASSLVGEPYGYTFGSGTRLTVV.

The CDR3 nucleotides read TGTGCCAGTAGTATATTATCGACAGGAAACAATGAGCAGTTCTTC. Translated, it gives CASSILSTGNNEQFF. The rearrangement joins TRBV19 to TRBJ2-1, with D perhaps matching TRBD1 (6 bases). Germline V gene data show CDR1 as LNHDA and CDR2 as SQIVND (reference sequence). V was shortened by 2 bases and J by 5 bases, with 13 bases between the two germline ends. The CDR3 sequence is 15 residues long.

The CDR3 bases are TGTGCCAGCAGCGGCCGGGCTAGCGGGAGCTCCTACAATGAGCAGTTCTTC. This gives the protein CASSGRASGSSYNEQFF. This chain joins TRBV11-3 and TRBJ2-1, with 10 bases that match TRBD2. CDR1 and CDR2 (germline): SGHNT, YENEEA. V lost 5 bases to trimming and J lost 0 bases; unmatched junction nucleotides: 7. This CDR3 contains 17 residues.

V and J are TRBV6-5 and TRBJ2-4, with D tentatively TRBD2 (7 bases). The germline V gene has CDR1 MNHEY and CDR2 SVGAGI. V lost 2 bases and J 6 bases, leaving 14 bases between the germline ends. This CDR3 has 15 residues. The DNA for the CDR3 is TGTGCCAGCAGTTACAGGGGAGGGGGGGGAAACATTCAGTACTTC. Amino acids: CASSYRGGGGNIQYF.

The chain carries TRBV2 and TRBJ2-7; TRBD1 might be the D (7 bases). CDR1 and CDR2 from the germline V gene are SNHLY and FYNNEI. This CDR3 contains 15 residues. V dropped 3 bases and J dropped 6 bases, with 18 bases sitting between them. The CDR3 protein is CASSDALTGRREQYF. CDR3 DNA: TGTGCCAGCAGTGATGCCTTGACAGGGAGGCGCGAGCAGTACTTC.

CDR3 sequence reads: CASSFGGFVSGNTIYF. DNA of the CDR3: TGTGCCAGCAGCTTCGGAGGGTTCGTCTCTGGAAACACCATATATTTT. The chain joins TRBV11-2 to TRBJ1-3, with D unclear. Germline V CDR1 and CDR2: SGHAT, FQNNGV. Deletions cut 3 bases from V and 0 bases from J, with 12 bases between. CDR3 length: 16 residues.

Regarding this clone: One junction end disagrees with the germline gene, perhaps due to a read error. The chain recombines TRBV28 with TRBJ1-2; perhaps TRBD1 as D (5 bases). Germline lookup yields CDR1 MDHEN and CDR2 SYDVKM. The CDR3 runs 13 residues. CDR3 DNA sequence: TGTGCCAGCAGTTTAAGTTGGTTGACAGAATTTGCCTTC. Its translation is CASSLSWLTEFAF.

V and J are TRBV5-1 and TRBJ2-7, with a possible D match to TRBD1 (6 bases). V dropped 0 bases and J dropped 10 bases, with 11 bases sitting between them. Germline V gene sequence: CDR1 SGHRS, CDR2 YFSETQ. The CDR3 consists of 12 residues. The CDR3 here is CASSLDREFQYF. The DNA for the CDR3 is TGCGCCAGCAGCTTGGACAGGGAGTTTCAGTACTTC.

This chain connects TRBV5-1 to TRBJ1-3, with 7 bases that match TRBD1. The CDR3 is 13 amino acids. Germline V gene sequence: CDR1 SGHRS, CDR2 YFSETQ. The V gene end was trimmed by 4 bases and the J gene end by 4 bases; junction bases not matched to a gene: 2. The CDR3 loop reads CASSMGQGNTIYF. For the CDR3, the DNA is TGCGCCAGCAGCATGGGACAGGGAAACACCATATATTTT.

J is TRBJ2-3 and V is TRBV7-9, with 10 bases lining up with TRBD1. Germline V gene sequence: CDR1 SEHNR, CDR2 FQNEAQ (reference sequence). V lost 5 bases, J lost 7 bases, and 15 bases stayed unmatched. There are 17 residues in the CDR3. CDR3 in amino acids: CASSRLLGTGESNTQYF. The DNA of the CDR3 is TGTGCCAGCAGCCGCCTTCTAGGGACAGGGGAATCTAATACGCAGTATTTT.

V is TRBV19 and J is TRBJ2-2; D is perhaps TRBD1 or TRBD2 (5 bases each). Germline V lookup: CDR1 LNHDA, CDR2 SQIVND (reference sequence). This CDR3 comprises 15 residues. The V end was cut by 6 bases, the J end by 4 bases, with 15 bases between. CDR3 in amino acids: CASRLGVTSTGELFF. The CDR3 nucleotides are TGTGCCAGTAGGTTAGGGGTTACTAGCACCGGGGAGCTGTTTTTT.

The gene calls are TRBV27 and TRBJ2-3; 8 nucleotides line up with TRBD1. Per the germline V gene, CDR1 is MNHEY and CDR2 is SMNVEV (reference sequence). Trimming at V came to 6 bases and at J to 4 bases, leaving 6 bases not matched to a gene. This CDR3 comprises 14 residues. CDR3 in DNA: TGTGCCAGCAGATTGACAGGGGCGGCAGATACGCAGTATTTT. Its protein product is CASRLTGAADTQYF.

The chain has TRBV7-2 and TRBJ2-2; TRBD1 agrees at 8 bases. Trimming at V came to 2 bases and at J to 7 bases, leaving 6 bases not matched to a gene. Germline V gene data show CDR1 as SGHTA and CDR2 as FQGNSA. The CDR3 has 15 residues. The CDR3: CASSLLSGGGGELFF. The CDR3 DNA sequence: TGTGCCAGCAGCTTATTATCAGGGGGCGGCGGGGAGCTGTTTTTT. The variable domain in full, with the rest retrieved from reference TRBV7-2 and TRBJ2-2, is GAGVSQSPSNKVTEKGKDVELRCDPISGHTALYWYRQSLGQGLEFLIYFQGNSAPDKSGLPSDRFSAERTGGSVSTLTIQRTQQEDSAVYLCASSLLSGGGGELFFGEGSRLTVL.

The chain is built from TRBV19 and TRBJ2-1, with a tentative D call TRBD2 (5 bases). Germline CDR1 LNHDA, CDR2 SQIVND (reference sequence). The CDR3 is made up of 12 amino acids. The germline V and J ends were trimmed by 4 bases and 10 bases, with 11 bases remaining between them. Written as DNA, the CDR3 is TGTGCCAGTAGTACAGGCCCGGGGGAGCAGTTCTTC. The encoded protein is CASSTGPGEQFF.

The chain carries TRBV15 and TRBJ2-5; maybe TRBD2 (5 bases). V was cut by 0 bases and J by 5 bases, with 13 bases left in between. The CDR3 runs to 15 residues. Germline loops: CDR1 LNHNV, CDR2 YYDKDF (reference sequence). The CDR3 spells CATSRDPEAAETQYF. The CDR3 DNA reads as TGTGCCACCAGCAGAGACCCGGAAGCGGCTGAGACCCAGTACTTC.

CDR3 in DNA: TGTGCCAGCAGCCAGTCGACTGAGCAGTACTTC. Protein product: CASSQSTEQYF. The chain recombines TRBV6-5 with TRBJ2-7; D is unclear. Between the trimmed V and J ends, which lost 6 bases and 7 bases, there was a span of 10 bases. Germline V CDR1 and CDR2: MNHEY, SVGAGI. The CDR3 consists of 11 residues.